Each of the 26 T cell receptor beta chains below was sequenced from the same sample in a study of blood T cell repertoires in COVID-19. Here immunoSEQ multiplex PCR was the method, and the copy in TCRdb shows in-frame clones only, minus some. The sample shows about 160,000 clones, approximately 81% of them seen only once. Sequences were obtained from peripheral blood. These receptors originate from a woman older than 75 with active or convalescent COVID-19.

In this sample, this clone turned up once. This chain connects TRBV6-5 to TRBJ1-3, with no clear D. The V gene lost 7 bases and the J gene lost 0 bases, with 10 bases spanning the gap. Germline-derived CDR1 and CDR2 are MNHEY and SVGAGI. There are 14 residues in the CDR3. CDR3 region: CASKAGVSGNTIYF. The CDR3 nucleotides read TGTGCCAGCAAGGCGGGAGTCTCTGGAAACACCATATATTTT.

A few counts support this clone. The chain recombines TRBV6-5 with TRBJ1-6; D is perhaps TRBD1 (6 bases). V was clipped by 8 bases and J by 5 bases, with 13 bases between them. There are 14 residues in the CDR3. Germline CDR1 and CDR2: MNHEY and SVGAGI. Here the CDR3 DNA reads TGTGCCAGCCACCTAGGACAGCATAATTCACCCCTCCACTTT. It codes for CASHLGQHNSPLHF.

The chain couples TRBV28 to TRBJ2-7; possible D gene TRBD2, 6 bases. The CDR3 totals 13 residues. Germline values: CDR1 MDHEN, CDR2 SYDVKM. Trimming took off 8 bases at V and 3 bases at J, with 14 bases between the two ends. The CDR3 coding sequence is TGTGCCAGCGAGGGAGGAGGGGTCTACGAGCAGTACTTC. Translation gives CASEGGGVYEQYF.

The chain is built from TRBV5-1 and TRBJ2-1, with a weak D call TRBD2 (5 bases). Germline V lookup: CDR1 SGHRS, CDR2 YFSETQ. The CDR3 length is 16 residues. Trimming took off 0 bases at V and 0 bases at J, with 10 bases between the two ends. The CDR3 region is CASSLDPAVSYNEQFF. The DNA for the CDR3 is TGCGCCAGCAGCTTGGATCCAGCGGTCTCCTACAATGAGCAGTTCTTC.

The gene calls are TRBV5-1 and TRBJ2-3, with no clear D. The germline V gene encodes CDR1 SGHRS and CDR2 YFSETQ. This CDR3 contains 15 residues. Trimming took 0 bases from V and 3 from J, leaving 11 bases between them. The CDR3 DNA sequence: TGCGCCAGCAGCTTGGCTCAGTCAAATACAGATACGCAGTATTTT. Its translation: CASSLAQSNTDTQYF. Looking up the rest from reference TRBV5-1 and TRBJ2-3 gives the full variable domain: KAGVTQTPRYLIKTRGQQVTLSCSPISGHRSVSWYQQTPGQGLQFLFEYFSETQRNKGNFPGRFSGRQFSNSRSEMNVSTLELGDSALYLCASSLAQSNTDTQYFGPGTRLTVL.

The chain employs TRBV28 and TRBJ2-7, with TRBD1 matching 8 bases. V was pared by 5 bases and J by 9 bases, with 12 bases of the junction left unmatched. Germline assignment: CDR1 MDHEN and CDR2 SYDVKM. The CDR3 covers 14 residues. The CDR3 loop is CASSPSTGAGTQYF. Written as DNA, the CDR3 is TGTGCCAGCAGTCCCTCGACAGGGGCCGGCACGCAGTACTTC.

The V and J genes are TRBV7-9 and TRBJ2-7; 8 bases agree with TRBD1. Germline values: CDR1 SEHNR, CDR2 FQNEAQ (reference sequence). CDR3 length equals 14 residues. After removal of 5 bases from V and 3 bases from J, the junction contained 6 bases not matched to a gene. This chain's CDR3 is CASSPYGQGYEQYF. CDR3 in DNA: TGTGCCAGCAGCCCTTACGGACAGGGCTACGAGCAGTACTTC.

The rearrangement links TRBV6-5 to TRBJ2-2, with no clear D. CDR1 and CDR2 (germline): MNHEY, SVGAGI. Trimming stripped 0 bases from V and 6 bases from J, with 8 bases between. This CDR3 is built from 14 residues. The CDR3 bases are TGTGCCAGCAGTTACTCGGAGACTCCCGGGGAGCTGTTTTTT. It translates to CASSYSETPGELFF.

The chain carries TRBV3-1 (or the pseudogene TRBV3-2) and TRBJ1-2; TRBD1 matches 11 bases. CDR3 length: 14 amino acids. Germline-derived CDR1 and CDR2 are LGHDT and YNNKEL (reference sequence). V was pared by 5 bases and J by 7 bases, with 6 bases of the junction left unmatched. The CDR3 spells CASSIGQGARGYTF. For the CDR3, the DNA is TGTGCCAGCAGCATAGGACAGGGGGCGCGTGGCTACACCTTC.

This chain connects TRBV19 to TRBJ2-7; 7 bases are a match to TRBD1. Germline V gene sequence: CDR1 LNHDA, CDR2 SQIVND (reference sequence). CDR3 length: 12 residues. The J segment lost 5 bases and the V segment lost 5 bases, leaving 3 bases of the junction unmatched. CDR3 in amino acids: CASSWDRDEQYF. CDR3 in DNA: TGTGCCAGTAGTTGGGACAGAGACGAGCAGTACTTC. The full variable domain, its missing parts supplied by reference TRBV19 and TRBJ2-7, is DGGITQSPKYLFRKEGQNVTLSCEQNLNHDAMYWYRQDPGQGLRLIYYSQIVNDFQKGDIAEGYSVSREKKESFPLTVTSAQKNPTAFYLCASSWDRDEQYFGPGTRLTVT.

CDR3 sequence (DNA): TGTGCCAGTAGTATACGCTCCCCCCAGACGGGGACCTACGAGCAGTACTTC. Its translation is CASSIRSPQTGTYEQYF. J is TRBJ2-7 and V is TRBV19, with D maybe TRBD2 (5 bases). Per the germline V gene, CDR1 is LNHDA and CDR2 is SQIVND (reference sequence). The CDR3 spans 17 residues. Trimming pared 2 bases from V and 2 bases from J, leaving 19 bases between.

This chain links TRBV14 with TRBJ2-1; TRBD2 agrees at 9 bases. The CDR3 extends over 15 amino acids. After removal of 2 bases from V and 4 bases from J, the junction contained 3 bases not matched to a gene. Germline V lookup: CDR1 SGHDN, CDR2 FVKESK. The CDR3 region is CASSQLAGSYNEQFF. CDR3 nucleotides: TGTGCCAGCAGCCAACTAGCGGGATCATACAATGAGCAGTTCTTC.

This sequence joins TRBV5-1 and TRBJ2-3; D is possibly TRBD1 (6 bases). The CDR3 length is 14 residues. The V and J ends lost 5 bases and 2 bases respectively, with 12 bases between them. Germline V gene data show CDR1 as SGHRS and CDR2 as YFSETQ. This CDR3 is CASRQGQTTDTQYF. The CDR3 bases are TGCGCCAGCAGACAAGGACAGACCACAGATACGCAGTATTTT.

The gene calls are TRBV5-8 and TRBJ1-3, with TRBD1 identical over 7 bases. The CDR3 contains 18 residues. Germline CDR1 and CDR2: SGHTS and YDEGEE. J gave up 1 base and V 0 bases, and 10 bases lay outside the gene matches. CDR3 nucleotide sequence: TGTGCCAGCAGCTTGGAGGGACAGCTACCTTGGTCTGGAAACACCATATATTTT. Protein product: CASSLEGQLPWSGNTIYF.

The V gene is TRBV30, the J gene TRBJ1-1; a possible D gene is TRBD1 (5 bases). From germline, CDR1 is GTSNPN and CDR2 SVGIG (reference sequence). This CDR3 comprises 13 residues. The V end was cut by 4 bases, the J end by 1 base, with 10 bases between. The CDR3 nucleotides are TGTGCCTGGAACACAGGACCGAACACTGAAGCTTTCTTT. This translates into CAWNTGPNTEAFF.

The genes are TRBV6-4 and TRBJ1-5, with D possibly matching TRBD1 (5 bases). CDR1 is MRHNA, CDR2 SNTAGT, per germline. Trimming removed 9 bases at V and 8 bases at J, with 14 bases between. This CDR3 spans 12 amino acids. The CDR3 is CARHNGGKPQHF. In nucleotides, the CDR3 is TGTGCCAGACACAATGGGGGGAAGCCCCAGCATTTT.

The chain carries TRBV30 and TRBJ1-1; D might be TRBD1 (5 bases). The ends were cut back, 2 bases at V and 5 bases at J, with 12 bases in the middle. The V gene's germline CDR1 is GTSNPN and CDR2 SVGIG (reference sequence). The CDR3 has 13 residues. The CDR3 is CAWSIGGGTEAFF. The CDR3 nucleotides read TGTGCCTGGAGTATCGGGGGAGGGACTGAAGCTTTCTTT.

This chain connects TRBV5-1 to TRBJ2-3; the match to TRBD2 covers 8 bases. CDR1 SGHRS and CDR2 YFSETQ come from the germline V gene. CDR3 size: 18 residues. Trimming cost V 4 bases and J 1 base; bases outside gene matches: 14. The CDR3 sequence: CASSPLSGGPQGTDTQYF. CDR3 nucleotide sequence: TGCGCCAGCAGCCCACTGTCGGGAGGGCCGCAGGGCACAGATACGCAGTATTTT.

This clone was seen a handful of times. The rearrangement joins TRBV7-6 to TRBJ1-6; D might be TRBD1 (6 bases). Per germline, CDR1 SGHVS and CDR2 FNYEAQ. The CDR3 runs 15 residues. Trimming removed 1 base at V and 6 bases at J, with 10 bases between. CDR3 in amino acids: CASSLVGRGNSPLHF. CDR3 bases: TGTGCCAGCAGCTTAGTTGGCAGGGGTAATTCACCCCTCCACTTT.

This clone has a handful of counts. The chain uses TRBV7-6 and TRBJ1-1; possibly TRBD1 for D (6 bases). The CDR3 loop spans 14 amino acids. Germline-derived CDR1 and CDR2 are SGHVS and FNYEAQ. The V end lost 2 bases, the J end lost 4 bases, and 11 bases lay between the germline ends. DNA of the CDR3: TGTGCCAGCAGCTTACAGGGGATCTCCACTGAAGCTTTCTTT. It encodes CASSLQGISTEAFF.

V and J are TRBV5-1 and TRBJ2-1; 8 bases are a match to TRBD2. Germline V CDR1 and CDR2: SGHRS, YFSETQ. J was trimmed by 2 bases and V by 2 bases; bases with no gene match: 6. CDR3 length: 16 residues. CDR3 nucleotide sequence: TGCGCCAGCAGCTTTCTAGCGGGTGGACCCTACAATGAGCAGTTCTTC. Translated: CASSFLAGGPYNEQFF.

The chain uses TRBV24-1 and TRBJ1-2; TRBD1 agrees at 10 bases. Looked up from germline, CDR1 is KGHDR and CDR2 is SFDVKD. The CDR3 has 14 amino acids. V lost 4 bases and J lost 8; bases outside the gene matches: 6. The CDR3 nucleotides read TGTGCCACCAGTGACAGACAGGGGGCCCGAGGCTACACCTTC. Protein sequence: CATSDRQGARGYTF.

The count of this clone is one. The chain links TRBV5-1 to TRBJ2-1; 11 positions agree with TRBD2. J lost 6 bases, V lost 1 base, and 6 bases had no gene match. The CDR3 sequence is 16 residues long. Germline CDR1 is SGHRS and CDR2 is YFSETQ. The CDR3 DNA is TGCGCCAGCAGCTTGAAACCTAGCGGGAGGCCCAATGAGCAGTTCTTC. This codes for CASSLKPSGRPNEQFF.

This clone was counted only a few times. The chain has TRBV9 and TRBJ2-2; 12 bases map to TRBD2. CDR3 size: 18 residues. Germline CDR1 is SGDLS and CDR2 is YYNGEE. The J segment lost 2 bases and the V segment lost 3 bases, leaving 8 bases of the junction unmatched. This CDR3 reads CASSGGLGLAGNTGELFF. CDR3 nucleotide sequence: TGTGCCAGCAGCGGAGGATTGGGACTAGCGGGCAACACCGGGGAGCTGTTTTTT. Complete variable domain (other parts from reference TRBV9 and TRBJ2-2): DSGVTQTPKHLITATGQRVTLRCSPRSGDLSVYWYQQSLDQGLQFLIQYYNGEERAKGNILERFSAQQFPDLHSELNLSSLELGDSALYFCASSGGLGLAGNTGELFFGEGSRLTVL.

The CDR3 sequence is CASSLTRPTGSTEAFF. The CDR3 region has the DNA TGTGCCAGCAGCTTAACGCGACCGACAGGGTCAACTGAAGCTTTCTTT. V and J are TRBV7-3 and TRBJ1-1; 7 bases line up with TRBD1. The CDR3 is made up of 16 amino acids. V gave up 0 bases and J gave up 5 bases; unmatched junction bases: 9. Germline V gives CDR1 SGHTA, CDR2 FQGTGA.

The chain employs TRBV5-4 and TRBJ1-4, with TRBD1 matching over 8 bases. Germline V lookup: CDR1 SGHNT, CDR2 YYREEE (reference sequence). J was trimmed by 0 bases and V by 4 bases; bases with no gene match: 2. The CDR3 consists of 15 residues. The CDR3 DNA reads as TGTGCCAGCAGCCTGACAGGGGCAACTAATGAAAAACTGTTTTTT. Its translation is CASSLTGATNEKLFF. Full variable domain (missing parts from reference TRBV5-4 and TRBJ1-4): ETGVTQSPTHLIKTRGQQVTLRCSSQSGHNTVSWYQQALGQGPQFIFQYYREEENGRGNFPPRFSGLQFPNYSSELNVNALELDDSALYLCASSLTGATNEKLFFGSGTQLSVL.